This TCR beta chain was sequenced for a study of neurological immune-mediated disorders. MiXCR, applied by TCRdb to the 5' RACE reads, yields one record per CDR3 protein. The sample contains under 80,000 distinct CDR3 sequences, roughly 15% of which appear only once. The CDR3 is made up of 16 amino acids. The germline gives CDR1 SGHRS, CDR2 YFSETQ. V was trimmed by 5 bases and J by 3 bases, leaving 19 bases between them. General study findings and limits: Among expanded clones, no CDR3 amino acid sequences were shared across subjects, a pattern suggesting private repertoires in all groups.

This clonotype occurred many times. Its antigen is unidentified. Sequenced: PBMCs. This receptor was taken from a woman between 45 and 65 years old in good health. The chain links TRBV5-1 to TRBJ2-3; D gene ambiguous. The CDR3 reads CASSYTGPATTDTQYF. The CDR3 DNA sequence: TGCGCCAGCAGTTACACCGGGCCAGCTACTACAGATACGCAGTATTTT.